One sample yielded the 20 T cell receptor beta chains listed below, sequenced in a study of blood T cell repertoires in COVID-19 (dated by TCRdb to about 2020). The library was generated by the immunoSEQ multiplex PCR assay. Not all clones reach the TCRdb copy of this immuneACCESS table, which keeps in-frame sequences only. Checked studies attribute under half of the gap to unresolved V genes and leave the rest unexplained. This sample comprises 300,000 to 400,000 clones, around 87% of them detected only once. Of the sample, about 6% is held by the ten largest clones. Sequencing used peripheral blood. The receptors were gathered from a woman between 45 and 65 years old with COVID-19, enrolled during active disease.

This chain joins TRBV6-1 and TRBJ1-2; D possibly corresponds to TRBD1 (5 bases). CDR1 MNHNS and CDR2 SASEGT come from the germline V gene. V shed 3 bases and J shed 5 bases, with 7 bases lying between them. The CDR3 covers 12 residues. The CDR3 region is CASSEGPYGYTF. In DNA, the CDR3 is TGTGCCAGCAGTGAGGGGCCATATGGCTACACCTTC.

The rearrangement links TRBV4-3 to TRBJ2-2; TRBD2 aligns across 10 bases. Germline V gene sequence: CDR1 LGHNA, CDR2 YSLEER. J was trimmed by 4 bases and V by 2 bases; bases with no gene match: 4. This CDR3 has 16 amino acids. The CDR3 DNA sequence: TGCGCCAGCAGCCAACCTAGCGGGAGACCCACCGGGGAGCTGTTTTTT. Translation: CASSQPSGRPTGELFF.

The rearrangement links TRBV9 to TRBJ2-1; D is undetermined. Trimming removed 4 bases from V and 0 bases from J, with 17 bases in between. Germline V CDR1 and CDR2: SGDLS, YYNGEE. There are 17 residues in the CDR3. The CDR3 loop reads CASSTRLSAGSYNEQFF. CDR3 bases: TGTGCCAGCAGCACCCGTTTGTCTGCAGGCTCCTACAATGAGCAGTTCTTC.

This sequence joins TRBV7-6 and TRBJ2-5; a possible D gene is TRBD2 (5 bases). Germline CDR1 is SGHVS and CDR2 is FNYEAQ. The CDR3 loop spans 14 amino acids. V was clipped by 2 bases and J by 3 bases, with 10 bases between them. The CDR3 sequence: CASSLTGVKETQYF. The CDR3 DNA follows: TGTGCCAGCAGCTTAACCGGGGTAAAAGAGACCCAGTACTTC.

Only a few counts were recorded for this clone. The chain couples TRBV13 to TRBJ2-1; 9 nucleotides agree with TRBD2. V lost 1 base to trimming and J lost 9 bases; unmatched junction nucleotides: 7. The CDR3 extends over 15 amino acids. Germline V gene lookup returns CDR1 PRHDT and CDR2 FYEKMQ (reference sequence). The CDR3 sequence: CASSLVGGRAFEQFF. DNA for the CDR3: TGTGCCAGCAGCTTAGTAGGCGGGAGGGCCTTTGAGCAGTTCTTC.

The J gene is TRBJ1-1, the V gene TRBV7-9, with a possible D match to TRBD1 (5 bases). Trimming cost V 5 bases and J 1 base, with 11 bases left between them. Germline CDR1 and CDR2: SEHNR and FQNEAQ (reference sequence). The CDR3 is 14 residues long. The CDR3 loop is CASSRQIKNTEAFF. CDR3 in DNA: TGTGCCAGCAGCCGACAGATCAAGAACACTGAAGCTTTCTTT.

This chain uses TRBV24-1 with TRBJ2-1; 11 positions agree with TRBD2. The CDR3 length is 18 residues. Germline V gives CDR1 KGHDR, CDR2 SFDVKD. V lost 4 bases and J lost 3; bases outside the gene matches: 10. The CDR3 sequence is CATSDTYPTSGSYNEQFF. CDR3 nucleotides: TGTGCCACCAGTGACACCTACCCTACTAGCGGGAGCTACAATGAGCAGTTCTTC.

The chain recombines TRBV30 with TRBJ1-6; D remains unclear. The germline gives CDR1 GTSNPN, CDR2 SVGIG (reference sequence). The CDR3 sequence is 15 residues long. V dropped 1 base and J dropped 7 bases, with 14 bases sitting between them. The CDR3 reads CAWSEGLTLNSPLHF. The CDR3 DNA sequence: TGTGCCTGGAGTGAAGGATTGACTTTGAATTCACCCCTCCACTTT.

The J gene is TRBJ2-4, the V gene TRBV6-5, with D maybe TRBD2 (5 bases). Trimming took 6 bases from V and 5 from J, leaving 14 bases between them. This CDR3 is built from 14 residues. Germline V CDR1 and CDR2: MNHEY, SVGAGI. The CDR3 nucleotides are TGTGCCAGCAGCGGGATAGGAGGACAAAACATTCAGTACTTC. Translation: CASSGIGGQNIQYF.

In this sample, this clone turned up once. V and J are TRBV27 and TRBJ1-2, with D unresolved. V gave up 4 bases and J gave up 8 bases, with 14 bases separating them. CDR1 and CDR2 (germline): MNHEY, SMNVEV (reference sequence). The CDR3 contains 13 residues. The CDR3 loop is CASSSRVPGGYTF. CDR3 coding DNA: TGTGCCAGCAGTTCGCGGGTTCCGGGGGGCTACACCTTC.

The chain links TRBV30 to TRBJ2-7; D possibly corresponds to TRBD2 (6 bases). Trimming cost V 2 bases and J 5 bases, with 19 bases left between them. Looked up from germline, CDR1 is GTSNPN and CDR2 is SVGIG (reference sequence). CDR3 size: 15 residues. CDR3: CAWSSPWRVEHEQYF. DNA for the CDR3: TGTGCCTGGAGTTCCCCTTGGAGGGTGGAGCACGAGCAGTACTTC.

This sequence joins TRBV19 and TRBJ1-1; D is unclear. There are 14 residues in the CDR3. Trimming took 6 bases from V and 0 from J, leaving 11 bases between them. Germline V gives CDR1 LNHDA, CDR2 SQIVND (reference sequence). The CDR3 DNA reads as TGTGCCAGTAGCGATGGGCTGATGAACACTGAAGCTTTCTTT. The encoded protein is CASSDGLMNTEAFF. Filled out from reference TRBV19 and TRBJ1-1, the complete variable domain reads DGGITQSPKYLFRKEGQNVTLSCEQNLNHDAMYWYRQDPGQGLRLIYYSQIVNDFQKGDIAEGYSVSREKKESFPLTVTSAQKNPTAFYLCASSDGLMNTEAFFGQGTRLTVV.

This chain uses TRBV2 with TRBJ2-2; 9 bases line up with TRBD1. Looked up from germline, CDR1 is SNHLY and CDR2 is FYNNEI. The length of the CDR3 is 13 residues. V gave up 11 bases and J gave up 7 bases; unmatched junction bases: 8. CDR3 loop: CAVGDREGGELFF. CDR3 nucleotides: TGTGCCGTCGGGGACAGGGAGGGCGGGGAGCTGTTTTTT. The full variable domain, with the rest looked up from reference TRBV2 and TRBJ2-2, is EPEVTQTPSHQVTQMGQEVILRCVPISNHLYFYWYRQILGQKVEFLVSFYNNEISEKSEIFDDQFSVERPDGSNFTLKIRSTKLEDSAMYFCAVGDREGGELFFGEGSRLTVL.

The chain combines TRBV19 with TRBJ2-7, with D perhaps TRBD2 (7 bases). CDR1 and CDR2 from the germline V gene are LNHDA and SQIVND (reference sequence). This CDR3 spans 15 amino acids. V was pared by 6 bases and J by 7 bases, with 22 bases between. CDR3 in DNA: TGTGCCAGTAGCGCAGGGGCGGGAGCTCTCTATGAGCAGTACTTC. Translated: CASSAGAGALYEQYF.

This clone was seen more than once but under ten times. The gene calls are TRBV10-1 and TRBJ2-6; D is uncertain. V lost 3 bases, J lost 0 bases, and 6 bases lay in between. Germline V lookup: CDR1 WNHNN, CDR2 SYGVQD (reference sequence). The CDR3 covers 15 residues. CDR3 bases: TGCGCCAGCAGTGACACTAACTCTGGGGCCAACGTCCTGACTTTC. This sequence encodes CASSDTNSGANVLTF.

CDR3 sequence (DNA): TGTGCCTGGAGTGTACCGAGTGGCGGGACTAAAAACATTCAGTACTTC. Its protein is CAWSVPSGGTKNIQYF. J is TRBJ2-4 and V is TRBV30; TRBD2 might be the D (6 bases). The CDR3 contains 16 residues. Trimming left V 0 bases short and J 4 bases short, with 16 bases between. The germline V gene has CDR1 GTSNPN and CDR2 SVGIG (reference sequence). The full variable domain, in which reference TRBV30 and TRBJ2-4 provide the parts outside the CDR3, is SQTIHQWPATLVQPVGSPLSLECTVEGTSNPNLYWYRQAAGRGLQLLFYSVGIGQISSEVPQNLSASRPQDRQFILSSKKLLLSDSGFYLCAWSVPSGGTKNIQYFGAGTRLSVL.

The rearrangement links TRBV5-4 to TRBJ2-3; 9 nucleotides align to TRBD2. The CDR3 sequence is 16 residues long. V lost 0 bases and J lost 5; bases outside the gene matches: 7. Germline assignment: CDR1 SGHNT and CDR2 YYREEE (reference sequence). In DNA form, the CDR3 reads TGTGCCAGCAGCTTGGCCCTAGCGGGACGCGGAGATACGCAGTATTTT. This codes for CASSLALAGRGDTQYF.

This clone has a handful of counts. This chain joins TRBV3-1 (or the pseudogene TRBV3-2) and TRBJ1-3; D remains unclear. CDR1 and CDR2 (germline): LGHDT, YNNKEL (reference sequence). The V and J ends lost 0 bases and 5 bases respectively, with 2 bases between them. The length of the CDR3 is 12 residues. The CDR3 sequence is CASSQDRNTIYF. The DNA for the CDR3 is TGTGCCAGCAGCCAAGATAGAAACACCATATATTTT.

The chain recombines TRBV11-1 with TRBJ1-4; the D gene is possibly TRBD1 (5 bases). V gave up 3 bases and J gave up 10 bases, with 15 bases separating them. The germline gives CDR1 SGHAT, CDR2 FQDESV (reference sequence). This CDR3 contains 14 residues. The CDR3 protein is CASSFGTGLGKLFF. Here the CDR3 DNA reads TGTGCCAGCAGCTTTGGGACGGGACTGGGAAAACTGTTTTTT.

This chain uses TRBV5-8 with TRBJ2-1; 7 bases match TRBD1. Germline lookup yields CDR1 SGHTS and CDR2 YDEGEE. This CDR3 is built from 15 residues. Trimming cost V 0 bases and J 4 bases; bases outside gene matches: 4. Written as DNA, the CDR3 is TGTGCCAGCAGCTTGGACAGGGGAGAGTACAATGAGCAGTTCTTC. It specifies CASSLDRGEYNEQFF.